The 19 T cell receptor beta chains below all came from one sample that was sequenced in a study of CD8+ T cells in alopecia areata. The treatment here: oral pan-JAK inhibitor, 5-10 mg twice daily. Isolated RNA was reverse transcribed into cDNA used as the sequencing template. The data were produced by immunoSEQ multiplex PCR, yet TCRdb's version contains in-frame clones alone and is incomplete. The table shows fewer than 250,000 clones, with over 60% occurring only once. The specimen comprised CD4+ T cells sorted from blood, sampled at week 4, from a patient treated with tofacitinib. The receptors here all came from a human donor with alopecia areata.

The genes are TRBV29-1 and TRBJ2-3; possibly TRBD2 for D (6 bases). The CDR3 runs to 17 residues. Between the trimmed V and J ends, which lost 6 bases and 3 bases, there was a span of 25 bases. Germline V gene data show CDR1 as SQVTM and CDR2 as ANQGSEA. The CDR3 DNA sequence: TGCAGCGTCCACATGGGGGGTCGGGGAGAGTCGACAGATACGCAGTATTTT. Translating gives CSVHMGGRGESTDTQYF.

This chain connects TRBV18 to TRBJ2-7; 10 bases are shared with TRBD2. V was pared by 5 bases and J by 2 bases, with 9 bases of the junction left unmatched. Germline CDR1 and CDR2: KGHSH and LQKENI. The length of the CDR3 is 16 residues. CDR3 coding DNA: TGTGCCAGCTCATCCCTCACTAGCGGGGACACCTACGAGCAGTACTTC. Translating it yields CASSSLTSGDTYEQYF.

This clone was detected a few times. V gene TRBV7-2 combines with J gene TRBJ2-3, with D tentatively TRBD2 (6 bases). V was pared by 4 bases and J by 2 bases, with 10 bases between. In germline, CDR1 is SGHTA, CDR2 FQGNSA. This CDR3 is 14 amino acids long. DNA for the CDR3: TGTGCCAGCAGCTCGGGACTTATCACAGATACGCAGTATTTT. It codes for CASSSGLITDTQYF.

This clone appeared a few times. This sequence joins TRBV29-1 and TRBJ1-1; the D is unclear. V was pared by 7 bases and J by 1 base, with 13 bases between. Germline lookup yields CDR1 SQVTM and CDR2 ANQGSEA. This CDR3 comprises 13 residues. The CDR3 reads CSATKGSNTEAFF. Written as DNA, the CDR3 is TGCAGCGCGACCAAGGGTTCGAACACTGAAGCTTTCTTT.

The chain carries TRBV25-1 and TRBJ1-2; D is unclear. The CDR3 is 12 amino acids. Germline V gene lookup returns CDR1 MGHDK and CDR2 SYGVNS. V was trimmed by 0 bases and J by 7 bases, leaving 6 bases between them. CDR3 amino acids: CASSEYGVGYTF. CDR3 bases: TGTGCCAGCAGTGAATATGGGGTTGGCTACACCTTC.

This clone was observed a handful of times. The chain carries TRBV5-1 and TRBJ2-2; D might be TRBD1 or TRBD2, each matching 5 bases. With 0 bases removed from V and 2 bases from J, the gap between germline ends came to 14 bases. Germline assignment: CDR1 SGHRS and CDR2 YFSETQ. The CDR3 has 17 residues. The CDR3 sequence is CASSLDGAILNTGELFF. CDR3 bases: TGCGCCAGCAGCTTGGACGGGGCTATACTAAACACCGGGGAGCTGTTTTTT.

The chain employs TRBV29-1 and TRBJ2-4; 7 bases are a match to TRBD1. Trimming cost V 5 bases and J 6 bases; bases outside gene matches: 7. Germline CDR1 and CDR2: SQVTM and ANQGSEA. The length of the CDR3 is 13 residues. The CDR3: CSVTGTDPNIQYF. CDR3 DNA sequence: TGCAGCGTTACCGGGACAGATCCAAACATTCAGTACTTC. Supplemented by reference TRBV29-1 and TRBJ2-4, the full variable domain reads SAVISQKPSRDICQRGTSLTIQCQVDSQVTMMFWYRQQPGQSLTLIATANQGSEATYESGFVIDKFPISRPNLTFSTLTVSNMSPEDSSIYLCSVTGTDPNIQYFGAGTRLSVL.

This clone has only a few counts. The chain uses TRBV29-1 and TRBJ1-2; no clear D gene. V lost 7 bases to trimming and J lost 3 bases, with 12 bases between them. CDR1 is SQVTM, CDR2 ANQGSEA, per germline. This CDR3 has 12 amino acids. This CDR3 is CSASASDYGYTF. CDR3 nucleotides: TGCAGCGCTTCAGCGTCCGACTATGGCTACACCTTC.

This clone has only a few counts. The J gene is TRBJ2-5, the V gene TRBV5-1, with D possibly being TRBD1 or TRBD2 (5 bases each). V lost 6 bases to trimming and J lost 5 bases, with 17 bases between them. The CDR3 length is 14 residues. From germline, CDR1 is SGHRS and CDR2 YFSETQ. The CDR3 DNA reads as TGCGCCAGCAAGCAGGGATCTTGGGAGGAGACCCAGTACTTC. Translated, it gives CASKQGSWEETQYF.

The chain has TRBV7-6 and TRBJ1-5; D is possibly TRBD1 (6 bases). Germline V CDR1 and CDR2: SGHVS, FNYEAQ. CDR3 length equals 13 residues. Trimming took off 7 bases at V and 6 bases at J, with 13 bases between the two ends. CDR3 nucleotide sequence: TGTGCCAGCACCCCAGGGGAAGGTCAGCCCCAGCATTTT. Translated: CASTPGEGQPQHF.

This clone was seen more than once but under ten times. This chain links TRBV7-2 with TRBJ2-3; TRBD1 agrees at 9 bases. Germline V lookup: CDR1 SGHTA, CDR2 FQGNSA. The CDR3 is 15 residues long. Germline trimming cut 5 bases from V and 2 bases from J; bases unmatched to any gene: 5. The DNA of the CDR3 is TGTGCCAGCAGCCCCGGACAGGGGAACACAGATACGCAGTATTTT. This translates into CASSPGQGNTDTQYF.

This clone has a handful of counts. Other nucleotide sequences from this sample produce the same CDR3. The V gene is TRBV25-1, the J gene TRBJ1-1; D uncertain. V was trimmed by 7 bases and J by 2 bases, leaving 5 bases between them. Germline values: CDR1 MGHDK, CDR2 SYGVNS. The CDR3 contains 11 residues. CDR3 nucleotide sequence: TGTGCCAGCATCAGAAACACTGAAGCTTTCTTT. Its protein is CASIRNTEAFF. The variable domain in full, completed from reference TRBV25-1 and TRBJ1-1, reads EADIYQTPRYLVIGTGKKITLECSQTMGHDKMYWYQQDPGMELHLIHYSYGVNSTEKGDLSSESTVSRIRTEHFPLTLESARPSHTSQYLCASIRNTEAFFGQGTRLTVV.

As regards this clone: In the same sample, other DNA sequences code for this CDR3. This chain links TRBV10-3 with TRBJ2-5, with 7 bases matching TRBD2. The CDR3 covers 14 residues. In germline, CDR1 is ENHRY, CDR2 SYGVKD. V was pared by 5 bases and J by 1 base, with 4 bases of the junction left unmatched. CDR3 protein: CAISPRGVQETQYF. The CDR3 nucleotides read TGTGCCATCAGTCCCCGGGGGGTCCAAGAGACCCAGTACTTC.

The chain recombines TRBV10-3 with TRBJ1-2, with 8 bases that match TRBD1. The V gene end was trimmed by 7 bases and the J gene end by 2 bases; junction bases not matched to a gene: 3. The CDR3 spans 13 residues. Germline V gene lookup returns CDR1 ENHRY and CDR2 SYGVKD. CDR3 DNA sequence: TGTGCCATCAACCCAGGGGGCAACTATGGCTACACCTTC. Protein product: CAINPGGNYGYTF.

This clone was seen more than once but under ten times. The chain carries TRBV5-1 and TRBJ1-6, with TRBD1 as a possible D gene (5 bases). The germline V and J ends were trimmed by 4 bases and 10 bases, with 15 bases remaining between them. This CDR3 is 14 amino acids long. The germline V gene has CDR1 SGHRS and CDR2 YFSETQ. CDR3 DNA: TGCGCCAGCAGCCCTCTCGACAGCGGCTCACCCCTCCACTTT. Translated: CASSPLDSGSPLHF.

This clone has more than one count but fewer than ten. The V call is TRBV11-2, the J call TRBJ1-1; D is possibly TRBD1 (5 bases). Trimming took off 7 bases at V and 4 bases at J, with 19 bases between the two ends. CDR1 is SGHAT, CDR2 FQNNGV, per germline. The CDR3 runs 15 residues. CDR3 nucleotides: TGTGCCAGCAACCCTGCGGGGGGAGTGGGCACTGAAGCTTTCTTT. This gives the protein CASNPAGGVGTEAFF.

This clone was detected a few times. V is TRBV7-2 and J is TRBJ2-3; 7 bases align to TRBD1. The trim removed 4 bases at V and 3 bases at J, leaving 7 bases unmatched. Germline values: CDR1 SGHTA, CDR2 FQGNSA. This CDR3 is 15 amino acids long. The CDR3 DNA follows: TGTGCCAGCAGCTCACAGGGGACAGAAACAGATACGCAGTATTTT. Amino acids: CASSSQGTETDTQYF.

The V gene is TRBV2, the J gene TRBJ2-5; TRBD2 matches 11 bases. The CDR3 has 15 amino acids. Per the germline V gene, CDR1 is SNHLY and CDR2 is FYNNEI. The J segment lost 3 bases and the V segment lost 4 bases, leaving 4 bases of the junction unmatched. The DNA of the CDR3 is TGTGCCAGCAGTGGCTCTAGCGGGGGGAAAGAGACCCAGTACTTC. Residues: CASSGSSGGKETQYF.

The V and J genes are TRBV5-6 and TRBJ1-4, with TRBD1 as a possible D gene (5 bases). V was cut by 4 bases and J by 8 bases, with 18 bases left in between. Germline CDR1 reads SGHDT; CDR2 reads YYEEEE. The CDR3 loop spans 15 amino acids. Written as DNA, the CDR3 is TGTGCCAGCAGCACCGGGACTTACGATTGGGAAAAACTGTTTTTT. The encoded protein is CASSTGTYDWEKLFF.